This TCR beta chain was sequenced for a study of T cell changes during pregnancy in multiple sclerosis. The protocol was immunoSEQ multiplex PCR, while the TCRdb copy is restricted to in-frame clones and leaves out a portion. The sample has roughly 32,000 clones, under 95% seen once. Germline V gene sequence: CDR1 GTSNPN, CDR2 SVGIG (reference sequence). V shed 3 bases, J shed 1 base, and the junction held 16 bases outside the gene matches. CDR3 length: 19 amino acids. This TCR derives from a female donor in good health, enrolled as a control in a pregnancy study. Sequenced material: CD4+ T cells from peripheral blood mononuclear cells, taken in the second trimester of pregnancy. The V gene is TRBV30, the J gene TRBJ2-1, with 9 bases aligning to TRBD2. The CDR3 here is CAWSEWGLAGKISYNEQFF. The CDR3 DNA follows: TGTGCCTGGAGCGAATGGGGCCTAGCGGGAAAAATATCCTACAATGAGCAGTTCTTC.